This is a list of T cell receptor beta chains from one sample in a study of cytomegalovirus exposure and HLA in healthy donors. The assay was immunoSEQ multiplex PCR, and TCRdb's table has in-frame clones only and misses some. The data hold 75,000 to 95,000 clones, with 50% to 75% observed a single time. Specimen: PBMCs. These receptors were taken from a man between 25 and 39 years old in good health and CMV-seronegative. CDR3s leave out the opening cysteine and the closing phenylalanine or tryptophan. Clone size, where shown, is once, few, many, or a class for clones that have expanded.

J gene	clone size	V gene	CDR3 protein
TRBJ2-1	-	TRBV19	ASSTPYGSLTSYNEQF
TRBJ2-3	-	TRBV13	ASSLPAGGPPDTQY
TRBJ1-5	-	TRBV9	ASSVEGDSNQPQH
TRBJ2-7	-	TRBV29-1	SVGQVYYEQY
TRBJ2-3	-	TRBV18	ASSPELATGDTQY
TRBJ2-1	few	TRBV30	AWSGEVGSYNEQF
TRBJ1-2	-	TRBV6-1	ASSQQGGYGYT
TRBJ1-4	once	TRBV11-2	ASSLGQAGMTFLNEKLF
TRBJ2-7	-	TRBV6-1	ASRAGRELSYEQY
TRBJ1-5	-	TRBV19	ASSPRRGSNQPQH
TRBJ2-3	-	TRBV6-4	ASSDGQGAGDTQY
TRBJ2-3	-	TRBV5-1	ASSLGGQRTDTQY
TRBJ2-2	few	TRBV14	ASSQAYHDAAGELF
TRBJ2-6	-	TRBV13	ASSSISGANVLT
TRBJ1-2	few	TRBV10-3	AIQMLTGGYGYT
TRBJ2-3	-	TRBV5-1	ASSSERPGDTQY
TRBJ1-1	few	TRBV5-1	ASRYMNTEAF
TRBJ1-6	-	TRBV6-5	ASSYADRGRSPLH
TRBJ2-7	-	TRBV5-4	ASSRSSGGAYEQY
TRBJ2-1	once	TRBV11-3	ASSRTAGVSYNEQF
TRBJ2-5	-	TRBV4-1	ASSPTGGGGETQY
TRBJ1-5	-	TRBV4-2	ASSQAQGGRNQPQH
TRBJ1-3	-	TRBV5-1	ASSRGAASGNTIY
TRBJ2-1	-	TRBV5-4	ASSPDRGREEF
TRBJ2-3	-	TRBV15	ATSTRLAGERGTQY
TRBJ2-7	-	TRBV7-3	ASSLFPGSSYEQY
TRBJ2-2	-	TRBV9	ASSVAVTVSTGELF
TRBJ2-7	-	TRBV2	ASPSRRTGSYEQY
TRBJ2-1	-	TRBV27	ASRIATSGSRNEQF
TRBJ1-3	once	TRBV7-2	ASSLDSAGWISGNTIY
TRBJ2-1	-	TRBV28	ASKTGGRSNEQF
TRBJ2-7	few	TRBV5-1	ASSSDRGRSYEQY
TRBJ1-5	few	TRBV6-5	ASSRAGGGDQPQH
TRBJ1-3	-	TRBV27	ASKGQGAFGNTIY
TRBJ1-4	-	TRBV14	ASSQVGRANEKLF
TRBJ2-5	-	TRBV10-3	AISESTSGGARETQY
TRBJ1-5	-	TRBV6-1	ASSENGADNQPQH
TRBJ2-6	-	TRBV6-4	ASSEGGAGANVLT
-	-	TRBV25-1	ASSPWDRSYEQY
TRBJ2-5	-	TRBV29-1	SVGLQGSRAQY
TRBJ2-7	-	TRBV5-1	ASSLGLRTSGVLSYEQY
TRBJ1-3	-	TRBV19	ASSMRTGWNTIY
TRBJ2-3	-	TRBV18	ASSQGTSGTTDTQY
TRBJ2-6	-	TRBV18	ASSQQGNAGANVLT
TRBJ1-1	few	TRBV5-1	ASSLGRDTMETEAF
TRBJ1-2	-	TRBV27	ASSLSRTGGAYNYGYT
TRBJ2-7	-	TRBV6-5	ASKRGQGPYEQY
TRBJ2-1	-	TRBV27	ASSLSLRSSYNEQF
TRBJ2-1	-	TRBV5-1	ASSYRQGAYNEQF
TRBJ1-5	-	TRBV7-2	ASSLWGQMSQPQH
TRBJ1-1	once	TRBV7-8	ASSLMGPNTEAF
TRBJ1-2	-	TRBV7-9	ASSGRRDSPTNYGYT
TRBJ1-2	-	TRBV13	ASSFGTGWEYGYT
TRBJ1-2	-	TRBV5-6	ASSRDRGQSYGYT
TRBJ2-2	-	TRBV5-1	ASSKGQANTGELF
TRBJ1-3	-	TRBV6-5	ASRQEIFSGNTIY
TRBJ2-3	-	TRBV18	ASSSYRGDSTDTQY
TRBJ1-5	-	TRBV6-5	ASSDNLRDQPQH